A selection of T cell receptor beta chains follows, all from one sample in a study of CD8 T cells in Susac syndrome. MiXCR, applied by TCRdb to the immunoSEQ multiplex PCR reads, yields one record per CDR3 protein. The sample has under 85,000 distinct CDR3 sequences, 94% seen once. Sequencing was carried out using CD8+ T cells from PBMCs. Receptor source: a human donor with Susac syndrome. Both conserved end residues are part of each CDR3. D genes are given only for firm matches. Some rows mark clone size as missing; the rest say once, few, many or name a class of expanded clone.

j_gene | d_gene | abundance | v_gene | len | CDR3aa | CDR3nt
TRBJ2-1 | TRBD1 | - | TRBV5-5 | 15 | CASSTDRVSYNEQFF | TGTGCCAGCAGCACAGACAGGGTTAGCTACAATGAGCAGTTCTTC
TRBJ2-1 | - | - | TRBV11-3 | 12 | CASSVFSSEQFF | TGTGCCAGCAGCGTCTTCTCCAGCGAGCAGTTCTTC
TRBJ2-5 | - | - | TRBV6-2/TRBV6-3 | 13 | CASRWAGEETQYF | TGTGCCAGCAGGTGGGCAGGGGAAGAGACCCAGTACTTC
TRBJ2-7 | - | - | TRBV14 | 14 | CASSQGRGAYEQYF | TGTGCCAGCAGCCAAGGGCGCGGAGCCTACGAGCAGTACTTC
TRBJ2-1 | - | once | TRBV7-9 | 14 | CASSLVQTYNEQFF | TGTGCCAGCAGCTTAGTTCAAACCTACAATGAGCAGTTCTTC
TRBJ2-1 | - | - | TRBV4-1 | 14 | CASSQESPIGEQFF | TGCGCCAGCAGCCAAGAATCGCCGATAGGTGAGCAGTTCTTC
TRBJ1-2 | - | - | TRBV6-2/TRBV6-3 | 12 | CASSFPPRGYTF | TGTGCCAGCAGTTTCCCCCCGCGGGGCTACACCTTC
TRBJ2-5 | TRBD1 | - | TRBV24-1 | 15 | CATSEGRDREETQYF | TGTGCCACCAGTGAGGGCCGGGACAGAGAAGAGACCCAGTACTTC
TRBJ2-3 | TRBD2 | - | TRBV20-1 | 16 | CSAPILAAHGTDTQYF | TGCAGTGCTCCGATACTAGCGGCACACGGCACAGATACGCAGTATTTT
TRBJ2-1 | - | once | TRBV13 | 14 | CASSLPGASDEQFF | TGTGCCAGCAGCTTACCGGGGGCGAGTGATGAGCAGTTCTTC
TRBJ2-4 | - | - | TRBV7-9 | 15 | CASSDSSLAKNIQYF | TGTGCCAGCAGCGATAGCAGCCTAGCCAAAAACATTCAGTACTTC
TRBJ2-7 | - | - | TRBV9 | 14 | CASSFGSETYEQYF | TGTGCCAGCAGCTTCGGTAGCGAAACCTACGAGCAGTACTTC
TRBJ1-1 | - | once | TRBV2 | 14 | CASSEEGIDTEAFF | TGTGCCAGCAGTGAAGAGGGTATCGACACTGAAGCTTTCTTT
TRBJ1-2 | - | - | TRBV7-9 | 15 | CASSLSADAGYGYTF | TGTGCCAGCAGCTTATCGGCCGACGCTGGCTATGGCTACACCTTC
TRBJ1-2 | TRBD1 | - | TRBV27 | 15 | CASSLGGGSDYGYTF | TGTGCCAGCAGTTTAGGAGGGGGCTCGGACTATGGCTACACCTTC
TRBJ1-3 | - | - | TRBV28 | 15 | CASELQHSSGNTIYF | TGTGCCAGCGAACTACAGCATTCCTCTGGAAACACCATATATTTT
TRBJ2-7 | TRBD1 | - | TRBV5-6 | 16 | CASSLGTGQGDHEQYF | TGTGCCAGCAGCTTGGGGACAGGGCAGGGCGACCACGAGCAGTACTTC
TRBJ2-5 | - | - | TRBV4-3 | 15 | CASSQDFGNAETQYF | TGCGCCAGCAGCCAAGATTTCGGGAATGCGGAGACCCAGTACTTC
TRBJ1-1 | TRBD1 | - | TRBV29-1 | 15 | CSVEDRGGIDTEAFF | TGCAGCGTTGAAGATCGAGGGGGCATCGATACTGAAGCTTTCTTT
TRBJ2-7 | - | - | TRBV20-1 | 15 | CSARDPMDGPYEQYF | TGCAGTGCTAGAGACCCCATGGACGGCCCCTACGAGCAGTACTTC
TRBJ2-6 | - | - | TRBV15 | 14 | CATSPGTGANVLTF | TGTGCCACCAGCCCAGGGACTGGGGCCAACGTCCTGACTTTC
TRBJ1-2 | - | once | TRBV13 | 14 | CASSLERSFYGYTF | TGTGCCAGCAGCTTAGAACGGTCCTTCTATGGCTACACCTTC
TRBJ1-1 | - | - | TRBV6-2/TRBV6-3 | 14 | CASSYYAARTEAFF | TGTGCCAGCAGTTATTACGCAGCGAGGACTGAAGCTTTCTTT
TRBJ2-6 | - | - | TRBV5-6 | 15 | CASSLALTGANVLTF | TGTGCCAGCAGCTTGGCATTGACTGGGGCCAACGTCCTGACTTTC
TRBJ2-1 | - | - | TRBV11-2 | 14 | CASSLARQADEQFF | TGTGCCAGCAGCTTAGCGCGCCAGGCCGATGAGCAGTTCTTC
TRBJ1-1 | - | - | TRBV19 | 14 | CASSNPPKNTEAFF | TGTGCCAGTAGTAATCCTCCCAAGAACACTGAAGCTTTCTTT
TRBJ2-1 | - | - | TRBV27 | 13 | CASSFLGGNEQFF | TGTGCCAGCAGTTTCCTGGGGGGCAATGAGCAGTTCTTC
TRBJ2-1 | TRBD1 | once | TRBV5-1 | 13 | CASSSGQRVEQFF | TGCGCCAGCAGCTCGGGACAGCGAGTAGAGCAGTTCTTC
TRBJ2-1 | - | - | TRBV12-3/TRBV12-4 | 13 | CASTQGGYNEQFF | TGTGCCAGCACCCAAGGGGGGTACAATGAGCAGTTCTTC
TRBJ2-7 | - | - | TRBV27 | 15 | CASSSVGESSYEQYF | TGTGCCAGCAGTTCGGTGGGGGAAAGCTCCTACGAGCAGTACTTC
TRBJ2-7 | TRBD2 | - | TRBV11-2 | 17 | CASSPQASGTSSYEQYF | TGTGCCAGCTCCCCCCAGGCTAGCGGGACTAGCTCCTACGAGCAGTACTTC
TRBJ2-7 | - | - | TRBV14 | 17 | CASSQELPGPNSYEQYF | TGTGCCAGCAGCCAAGAACTGCCAGGGCCCAACTCCTACGAGCAGTACTTC
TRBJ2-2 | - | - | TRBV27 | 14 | CASSLRGAGGELFF | TGTGCCAGCAGTTTAAGAGGGGCCGGCGGGGAGCTGTTTTTT
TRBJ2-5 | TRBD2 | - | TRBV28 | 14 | CASASREARETQYF | TGTGCCAGCGCCAGTCGGGAGGCCAGGGAGACCCAGTACTTC
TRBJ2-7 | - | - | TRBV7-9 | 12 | CASSLPGDEQYF | TGTGCCAGCAGCTTACCAGGGGACGAGCAGTACTTC
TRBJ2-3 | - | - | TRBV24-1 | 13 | CATMTSLTDTQYF | TGTGCCACTATGACCAGTCTTACAGATACGCAGTATTTT
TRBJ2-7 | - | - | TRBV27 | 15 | CASSLGPRLDYEQYF | TGTGCCAGCAGTTTAGGCCCCAGACTAGACTACGAGCAGTACTTC
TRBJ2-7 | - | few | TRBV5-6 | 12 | CASSLSDYEQYF | TGTGCCAGCAGCTTGTCAGACTACGAGCAGTACTTC
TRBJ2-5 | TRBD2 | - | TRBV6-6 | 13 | CASSPKAGATQYF | TGTGCCAGCAGTCCCAAAGCGGGGGCGACCCAGTACTTC
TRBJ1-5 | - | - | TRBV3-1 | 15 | CASSQEGSSNQPQHF | TGTGCCAGCAGCCAAGAGGGCAGTAGCAATCAGCCCCAGCATTTT
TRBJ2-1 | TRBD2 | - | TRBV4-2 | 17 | CASSQDELAGEDNEQFF | TGTGCCAGCAGCCAAGATGAGCTAGCGGGAGAGGACAATGAGCAGTTCTTC
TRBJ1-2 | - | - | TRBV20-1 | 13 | CSARGRDWYGYTF | TGCAGTGCTAGAGGCCGGGACTGGTATGGCTACACCTTC
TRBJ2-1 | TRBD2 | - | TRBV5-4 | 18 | CASSLTYVAGVEYNEQFF | TGTGCCAGCAGCTTGACTTATGTAGCGGGAGTGGAGTACAATGAGCAGTTCTTC
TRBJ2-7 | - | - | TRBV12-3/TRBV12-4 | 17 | CASSLAGWTPLSYEQYF | TGTGCCAGCAGTTTAGCTGGTTGGACACCGTTGTCCTACGAGCAGTACTTC
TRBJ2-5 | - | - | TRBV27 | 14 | CASSRNLGSETQYF | TGTGCCAGCAGCCGAAACCTAGGTTCGGAGACCCAGTACTTC